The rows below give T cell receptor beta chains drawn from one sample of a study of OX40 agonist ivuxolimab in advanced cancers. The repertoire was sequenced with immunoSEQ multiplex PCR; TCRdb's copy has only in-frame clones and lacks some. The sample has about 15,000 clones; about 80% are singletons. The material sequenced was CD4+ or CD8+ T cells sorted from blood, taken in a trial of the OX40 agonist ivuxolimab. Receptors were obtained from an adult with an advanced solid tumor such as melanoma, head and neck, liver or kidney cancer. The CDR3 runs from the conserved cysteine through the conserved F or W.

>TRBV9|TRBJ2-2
CASSGTGTNTGELFF
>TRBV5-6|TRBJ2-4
CASSLGRQVGKNIQYF
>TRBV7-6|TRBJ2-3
CASSLAGGRTDTQYF
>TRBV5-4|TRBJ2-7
CASSSGTGKHEQYF
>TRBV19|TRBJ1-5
CASSTFGDQPQHF
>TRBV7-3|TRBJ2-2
CASSPDTGELFF
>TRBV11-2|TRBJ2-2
CASRTDPGELFF
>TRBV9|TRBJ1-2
CASSPTGTANYGYTF
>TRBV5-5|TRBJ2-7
CASSLELAGGLGSYEQYF
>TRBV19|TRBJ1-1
CASSIGDVGTEAFF
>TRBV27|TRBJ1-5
CASSRSNQPQHF
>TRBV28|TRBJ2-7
CASSFLSGDEQYF
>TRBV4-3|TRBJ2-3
CASSPSEESYTQYF
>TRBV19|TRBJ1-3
CASTGEGALGNTIYF
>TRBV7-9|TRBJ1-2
CASPPSARDFDGYTF
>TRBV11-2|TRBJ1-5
CASSSGHLNQPQHF
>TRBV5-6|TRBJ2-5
CASSFARQGKETQYF
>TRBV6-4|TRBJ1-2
CASSPGFNYGYTF
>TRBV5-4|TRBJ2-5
CASSLRGVFQETQYF
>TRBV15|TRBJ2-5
CATSRVRVETQYF
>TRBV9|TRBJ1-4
CASSGLGREQEKLFF
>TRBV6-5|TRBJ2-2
CASSFRGQGTGELFF
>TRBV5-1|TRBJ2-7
CASSLGYEQYF
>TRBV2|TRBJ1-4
CASSDTGVATNEKLFF
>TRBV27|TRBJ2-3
CASSLGRARDTQYF
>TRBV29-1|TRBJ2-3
CSAVPGRQSTDTQYF
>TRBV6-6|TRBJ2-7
CASRTAAGDIYEQYF
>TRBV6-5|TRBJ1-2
CASSYSEGTYGYTF
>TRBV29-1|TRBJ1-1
CSVVDGVNTEAFF
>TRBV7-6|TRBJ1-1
CASSLARRQNTEAFF
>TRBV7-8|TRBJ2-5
CASSLLRAFKETQYF
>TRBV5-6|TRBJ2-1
CASTDYYNEQFF
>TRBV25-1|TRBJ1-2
CASSGGSSYYGYTF
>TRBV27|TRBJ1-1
CASSLRGGTVKAFF
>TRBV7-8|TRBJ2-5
CASSPGTETQYF
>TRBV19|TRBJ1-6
CATNTGSYNSPLHF
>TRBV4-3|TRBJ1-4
CASSQGGTNEKLFF
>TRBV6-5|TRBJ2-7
CASSYSQTYEQYF
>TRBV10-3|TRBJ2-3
CAISDRSTSLVTDTQYF
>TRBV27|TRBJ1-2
CASSLPGQKNGYTF